Below, 29 T cell receptor beta chains from the same sample are listed, as sequenced in a study of early T cells in non-severe SARS-CoV-2 infection (dated by TCRdb to about 2021). Libraries came from 5' RACE. For sequencing, a NextSeq 500 was employed. Using fastp at Q25 and MiXCR, TCRdb reprocessed the public reads and kept productive beta chains. Every distinct CDR3 protein forms one entry, paired with its most common genes and DNA. This sample comprises tens of thousands of distinct CDR3 sequences, roughly 6% of them detected only once. Less than 6.5% of the sample belongs to the ten largest clones. The sample comprised whole blood. These receptors were collected from an adult who was a healthcare worker with PCR-confirmed SARS-CoV-2 infection or an uninfected control (not recorded which).

This clonotype was recorded many times. The chain couples TRBV28 to TRBJ2-5, with D possibly TRBD1 on 6 matching bases. The V end was cut by 7 bases, the J end by 7 bases, with 16 bases between. Germline V gives CDR1 MDHEN, CDR2 SYDVKM. The CDR3 has 13 residues. Here the CDR3 DNA reads TGTGCCAGCAAGATTACAGGGTCTCGGACCCAGTACTTC. This encodes CASKITGSRTQYF.

The V and J genes are TRBV10-3 and TRBJ2-7; D may be TRBD1 (5 bases). The CDR3 contains 11 residues. Germline V lookup: CDR1 ENHRY, CDR2 SYGVKD. V was shortened by 4 bases and J by 4 bases, with 5 bases between the two germline ends. The CDR3: CAISAGYEQYV. The CDR3 nucleotides read TGTGCCATCAGTGCAGGGTACGAGCAGTACGTC.

This clonotype occurred many times. The chain recombines TRBV7-2 with TRBJ2-4, with D hard to call. Germline CDR1 is SGHTA and CDR2 is FQGNSA. Trimming cost V 5 bases and J 4 bases, with 18 bases left between them. This CDR3 contains 16 residues. CDR3 in amino acids: CASSPDLQVTKNIQYF. CDR3 in DNA: TGTGCCAGCAGCCCGGACCTCCAGGTTACGAAAAACATTCAGTACTTC.

This clonotype appeared many times. The chain carries TRBV24-1 and TRBJ2-1; 13 positions match TRBD2. This CDR3 has 15 amino acids. Germline values: CDR1 KGHDR, CDR2 SFDVKD. V lost 9 bases, J lost 5 bases, and 6 bases stayed unmatched. The DNA for the CDR3 is TGTGCCACCGCCGGGACTAGCGGGATAAACAATGAGCAGTTCTTC. It is translated as CATAGTSGINNEQFF.

The table lists this clonotype with many counts. The CDR3 bases are TGTGCCAGCAGCCCACAGGGTTTGAGGAACACCGGGGAGCTGTTTTTT. It specifies CASSPQGLRNTGELFF. The chain has TRBV5-6 and TRBJ2-2; weak D call: TRBD1 (6 bases). This CDR3 has 16 amino acids. V was trimmed by 4 bases and J by 1 base, leaving 14 bases between them. Looked up from germline, CDR1 is SGHDT and CDR2 is YYEEEE.

This clonotype has ten or more counts. The chain uses TRBV6-2 or TRBV6-3 and TRBJ2-1, with D hard to call. This CDR3 has 13 residues. Germline CDR1 reads MNHEY; CDR2 reads SVGEGT. The V and J ends lost 2 bases and 7 bases respectively, with 9 bases between them. The CDR3 reads CASSYGQLNEQFF. In nucleotides, the CDR3 is TGTGCCAGCAGTTACGGGCAGTTGAATGAGCAGTTCTTC.

This clonotype has ten or more counts. CDR3 nucleotide sequence: TGTGCCAGCTCACGACTTCATCAGCGGGATGGAAACATTCAGTACTTC. It codes for CASSRLHQRDGNIQYF. The V call is TRBV18, the J call TRBJ2-4, with TRBD2 matching 7 bases. Germline V lookup: CDR1 KGHSH, CDR2 LQKENI. V lost 4 bases and J lost 6; bases outside the gene matches: 12. CDR3 length: 16 residues.

The rearrangement uses TRBV20-1 and TRBJ2-3, with D possibly matching TRBD2 (6 bases). Germline CDR1 reads DFQATT; CDR2 reads SNEGSKA (reference sequence). The V end lost 1 base, the J end lost 7 bases, and 18 bases lay between the germline ends. The CDR3 is made up of 15 amino acids. The CDR3: CSARVNGGASNTQYF. CDR3 in DNA: TGCAGTGCTAGAGTGAACGGGGGAGCCTCGAATACGCAGTATTTT.

This clonotype came up a few times. The chain recombines TRBV7-3 with TRBJ1-1; D gene uncertain. V lost 5 bases and J 1 base, leaving 17 bases between the germline ends. CDR3 length equals 16 residues. Germline CDR1 reads SGHTA; CDR2 reads FQGTGA. The CDR3 region is CASSPPSAATNTEAFF. Written as DNA, the CDR3 is TGTGCCAGCAGCCCTCCGTCGGCAGCCACGAACACTGAAGCTTTCTTT.

This clonotype was counted at least ten times. V and J are TRBV7-3 and TRBJ2-1; D unresolved. This CDR3 comprises 15 residues. Deletions cut 5 bases from V and 1 base from J, with 12 bases between. Germline CDR1 and CDR2: SGHTA and FQGTGA. The CDR3 loop reads CASSPNKASYNEQFF. In nucleotides, the CDR3 is TGTGCCAGCAGCCCGAATAAGGCGTCCTACAATGAGCAGTTCTTC.

This clonotype is medium-sized within its sample. The DNA of the CDR3 is TGTGCCAGCAGCTTAGTACCCCAAACTACCGGTAATGAGCAGTTCTTC. Its translation: CASSLVPQTTGNEQFF. V is TRBV7-2 and J is TRBJ2-1; D not certain. CDR3 size: 16 residues. Trimming took 1 base from V and 7 from J, leaving 17 bases between them. Germline CDR1 and CDR2: SGHTA and FQGNSA.

This sequence joins TRBV20-1 and TRBJ2-3; D unclear. The CDR3 is 13 amino acids. Trimming pared 8 bases from V and 5 bases from J, leaving 17 bases between. Germline CDR1 is DFQATT and CDR2 is SNEGSKA (reference sequence). CDR3 region: CSFQTGMGDTQYF. The CDR3 DNA sequence: TGCAGTTTTCAGACTGGCATGGGAGATACGCAGTATTTT.

This rearrangement joins TRBV2 to TRBJ1-5; D ambiguous. This CDR3 is built from 12 residues. V lost 6 bases and J lost 10, with 13 bases in between. The germline V gene encodes CDR1 SNHLY and CDR2 FYNNEI. CDR3 coding DNA: TGTGCCAGCAGAGACGCATTAGGCCCCCAGCATTTT. Amino acids: CASRDALGPQHF.

This clonotype was seen repeatedly, ten times or more. V and J are TRBV10-1 and TRBJ1-6; D unclear. The V and J ends lost 6 bases and 7 bases respectively, with 10 bases between them. The CDR3 extends over 13 amino acids. Germline V gene sequence: CDR1 WNHNN, CDR2 SYGVQD (reference sequence). This chain's CDR3 is CASSTWPNSPLHF. The CDR3 nucleotides read TGCGCCAGCAGCACATGGCCGAATTCACCCCTCCACTTT.

A remark on this clonotype: A much larger clone sits a single nucleotide away, making a read error possible. V and J are TRBV20-1 and TRBJ2-5; 10 bases align to TRBD2. Germline V gene lookup returns CDR1 DFQATT and CDR2 SNEGSKA (reference sequence). The V segment lost 3 bases and the J segment 7 bases; nucleotides outside the gene matches: 8. The CDR3 totals 14 residues. The CDR3, as DNA: TGCAGTGCTAGTGTTGGGACTAGCGAAAGGACCCAGTACTTC. Protein: CSASVGTSERTQYF.

This clonotype was seen only a few times. The CDR3, as DNA: TGTGCCAGCAGCGTAGGTGTTTCCGGGAGTCTAGTTACGCAGTATTTT. The encoded protein is CASSVGVSGSLVTQYF. The rearrangement uses TRBV9 and TRBJ2-3, with D possibly TRBD2 on 6 matching bases. Germline values: CDR1 SGDLS, CDR2 YYNGEE. The V and J ends lost 0 bases and 8 bases respectively, with 19 bases between them. This CDR3 has 16 amino acids.

On this clonotype itself: This clone may be a read error of a much larger clone one base away. The rearrangement uses TRBV20-1 and TRBJ2-5; tentative D call: TRBD1 (6 bases). This CDR3 is built from 16 residues. V lost 2 bases and J 1 base, leaving 17 bases between the germline ends. Germline V CDR1 and CDR2: DFQATT, SNEGSKA (reference sequence). The CDR3 reads CSARPHGTNFQETQYF. The CDR3 DNA sequence: TGCAGTGCTAGACCGCATGGGACAAATTTCCAAGAGACCCAGTACTTC.

This clonotype has a count of ten or more. The chain joins TRBV7-8 to TRBJ1-1; no clear D gene. Between the trimmed V and J ends, which lost 2 bases and 5 bases, there was a span of 3 bases. In germline, CDR1 is SGHVS, CDR2 FQNEAQ. The CDR3 spans 11 residues. Written as DNA, the CDR3 is TGTGCCAGCAGCTTATTAACTGAAGCTTTCTTT. Protein: CASSLLTEAFF.

A note on this clonotype: Possible read error: a much larger clone is one base away. The chain has TRBV5-4 and TRBJ2-7; TRBD2 aligns across 10 bases. After removal of 5 bases from V and 2 bases from J, the junction contained 7 bases not matched to a gene. The CDR3 sequence is 15 residues long. Germline V gene lookup returns CDR1 SGHNT and CDR2 YYREEE (reference sequence). The chain's CDR3 is CASRHGTSETYEQYF. The CDR3 coding sequence is TGTGCCAGCAGACACGGGACTAGCGAAACCTACGAGCAGTACTTC.

This clonotype was seen repeatedly, ten times or more. The chain links TRBV6-1 to TRBJ2-2; TRBD1 aligns across 8 bases. Germline V gives CDR1 MNHNS, CDR2 SASEGT. The CDR3 is made up of 15 amino acids. The V segment lost 7 bases and the J segment 6 bases; nucleotides outside the gene matches: 10. CDR3 bases: TGTGCCAGCATATTAGGACAGGGTGACGCCGGGGAGCTGTTTTTT. As protein: CASILGQGDAGELFF.

This clonotype was detected many times. The chain employs TRBV28 and TRBJ2-7; D is perhaps TRBD1 (6 bases). Looked up from germline, CDR1 is MDHEN and CDR2 is SYDVKM. This CDR3 contains 13 residues. Trimming removed 6 bases from V and 3 bases from J, with 12 bases in between. Here the CDR3 reads CASSPGALYEQYF. As DNA, the CDR3 is TGTGCCAGCAGCCCAGGGGCCCTCTACGAGCAGTACTTC.

Within the sample, this clonotype is medium-sized. The chain links TRBV7-2 to TRBJ2-5, with no clear D. V lost 6 bases to trimming and J lost 2 bases, with 4 bases between them. The V gene's germline CDR1 is SGHTA and CDR2 FQGNSA. The CDR3 length is 11 residues. CDR3 sequence: CASSLQETQYF. DNA of the CDR3: TGTGCCAGCAGTTTACAAGAGACCCAGTACTTC.

In its sample, this clonotype was seen a few times. V and J are TRBV30 and TRBJ2-7, with 9 bases aligning to TRBD1. Germline trimming cut 0 bases from V and 6 bases from J; bases unmatched to any gene: 3. The CDR3 has 13 residues. CDR1 is GTSNPN, CDR2 SVGIG, per germline (reference sequence). CDR3 sequence: CAWSVRTGVEQYF. The CDR3 nucleotides read TGTGCCTGGAGTGTGAGGACAGGGGTCGAGCAGTACTTC.

Ten or more counts support this clonotype. The chain joins TRBV20-1 to TRBJ2-1; maybe TRBD2 (5 bases). Trimming took off 3 bases at V and 3 bases at J, with 12 bases between the two ends. Germline V lookup: CDR1 DFQATT, CDR2 SNEGSKA (reference sequence). The CDR3 totals 14 residues. CDR3 sequence reads: CSARNNRGYNEQFF. The CDR3 DNA reads as TGCAGTGCTAGGAATAACCGGGGCTACAATGAGCAGTTCTTC.

The genes are TRBV7-2 and TRBJ2-5; D is perhaps TRBD1 or TRBD2 (5 bases each). Looked up from germline, CDR1 is SGHTA and CDR2 is FQGNSA. V lost 5 bases, J lost 2 bases, and 9 bases lay in between. There are 13 residues in the CDR3. The CDR3 loop reads CASSRGSQETQYF. CDR3 nucleotides: TGTGCCAGCAGCCGGGGCTCACAAGAGACCCAGTACTTC.

V and J are TRBV28 and TRBJ1-2; D unresolved. The CDR3 has 14 amino acids. Germline values: CDR1 MDHEN, CDR2 SYDVKM. Trimming removed 2 bases from V and 5 bases from J, with 12 bases in between. CDR3 loop: CASSLREGWYGYTF. CDR3 DNA: TGTGCCAGCAGTTTACGCGAAGGGTGGTATGGCTACACCTTC.

This clonotype was detected many times. The chain uses TRBV25-1 and TRBJ2-7, with 12 bases lining up with TRBD1. Trimming removed 4 bases from V and 4 bases from J; junction bases left unmatched: 11. This CDR3 comprises 17 residues. Germline V gene data show CDR1 as MGHDK and CDR2 as SYGVNS. The CDR3 DNA reads as TGTGCCAGCAGTGCAGAGTGGGGGGGACAGGGGGCTTACGAGCAGTACTTC. Protein sequence: CASSAEWGGQGAYEQYF.

The V and J genes are TRBV7-2 and TRBJ2-3; TRBD2 aligns across 7 bases. Germline values: CDR1 SGHTA, CDR2 FQGNSA. The trim removed 5 bases at V and 4 bases at J, leaving 0 bases unmatched. CDR3 length equals 12 residues. The CDR3 reads CASSSGADTQYF. For the CDR3, the DNA is TGTGCCAGCAGCAGCGGGGCAGATACGCAGTATTTT. Full variable domain (rest looked up from reference TRBV7-2 and TRBJ2-3): GAGVSQSPSNKVTEKGKDVELRCDPISGHTALYWYRQSLGQGLEFLIYFQGNSAPDKSGLPSDRFSAERTGGSVSTLTIQRTQQEDSAVYLCASSSGADTQYFGPGTRLTVL.

This clonotype was seen repeatedly, ten times or more. The gene calls are TRBV15 and TRBJ2-7; 8 bases match TRBD2. The CDR3 totals 14 residues. V was pared by 4 bases and J by 3 bases, with 5 bases of the junction left unmatched. The germline gives CDR1 LNHNV, CDR2 YYDKDF (reference sequence). The CDR3 coding sequence is TGTGCCACCAGCACGGGACTAGGTTACTACGAGCAGTACTTC. Its translation is CATSTGLGYYEQYF.